The 15 T cell receptor beta chains below all came from one sample that was sequenced in a study of T cell responses to AZD1222 COVID-19 vaccine (dated by TCRdb to about 2021). Library preparation was by the immunoSEQ multiplex PCR assay. The table comes from immuneACCESS by way of TCRdb, which keeps in-frame sequences with V and J called. Part of the clones is missing from these tables; in studies checked, under half for an unresolved V gene and the rest for unknown reasons. This sample comprises approximately 60,000 clones, 76% of them detected only once. The ten biggest clones cover 11% to 15% of the sample. This specimen's time point label, interpreted: baseline before first vaccination. The input for sequencing was peripheral blood, taken on day 0 of AZD1222 vaccination. The receptors were sampled from an adult in good health.

This clone counts as medium-sized (0.01 to 0.1%). The genes are TRBV27 and TRBJ1-2; 8 bases are a match to TRBD1. J gave up 0 bases and V 5 bases, and 2 bases lay outside the gene matches. The CDR3 consists of 14 residues. CDR1 and CDR2 from the germline V gene are MNHEY and SMNVEV (reference sequence). The CDR3 nucleotides read TGTGCCAGCAGTCTACAGGGGGCTAACTATGGCTACACCTTC. Protein: CASSLQGANYGYTF.

The chain links TRBV7-9 to TRBJ2-2; D might be TRBD1 (6 bases). The germline V gene has CDR1 SEHNR and CDR2 FQNEAQ (reference sequence). V was cut by 5 bases and J by 4 bases, with 14 bases left in between. This CDR3 region has 15 residues. CDR3 protein: CASSRRVGGTGELFF. The CDR3 DNA reads as TGTGCCAGCAGCAGACGGGTAGGGGGCACCGGGGAGCTGTTTTTT.

CDR3 in amino acids: CSASRRPSSYNSPLHF. The CDR3 region has the DNA TGCAGTGCTAGTCGCCGGCCGAGCTCCTATAATTCACCCCTCCACTTT. The chain joins TRBV20-1 to TRBJ1-6; D not resolved. V dropped 3 bases and J dropped 0 bases, with 12 bases sitting between them. The CDR3 extends over 16 amino acids. Per germline, CDR1 DFQATT and CDR2 SNEGSKA (reference sequence).

The CDR3 spells CASRGGNQPQHF. CDR3 coding DNA: TGTGCCAGCCGGGGCGGGAATCAGCCCCAGCATTTT. The chain employs TRBV25-1 and TRBJ1-5, with a weak D call TRBD1 (5 bases). Per germline, CDR1 MGHDK and CDR2 SYGVNS. Trimming took off 8 bases at V and 4 bases at J, with 9 bases between the two ends. The CDR3 is made up of 12 amino acids.

CDR3 region: CASSTPVGGNTEAFF. For the CDR3, the DNA is TGTGCCAGCAGCACCCCGGTAGGGGGTAACACTGAAGCTTTCTTT. V and J are TRBV6-2 or TRBV6-3 and TRBJ1-1, with TRBD1 as a possible D gene (6 bases). CDR3 length: 15 amino acids. The germline V gene encodes CDR1 MNHEY and CDR2 SVGEGT. V was pared by 6 bases and J by 2 bases, with 16 bases between.

This chain uses TRBV6-5 with TRBJ1-2, with TRBD1 matching 7 bases. The CDR3 contains 13 residues. V lost 8 bases, J lost 7 bases, and 10 bases stayed unmatched. The V gene's germline CDR1 is MNHEY and CDR2 SVGAGI. The CDR3 DNA reads TGTGCCAGCGGGGTGTTTCAGGGGGGTGGCTACACCTTC. Translation: CASGVFQGGGYTF.

The CDR3 loop is CASSLMGPTRQTEAFF. As DNA, the CDR3 is TGTGCCAGCAGTTTGATGGGACCCACGAGGCAAACTGAAGCTTTCTTT. The rearrangement uses TRBV27 and TRBJ1-1; perhaps TRBD1 as D (5 bases). Trimming left V 3 bases short and J 5 bases short, with 19 bases between. The length of the CDR3 is 16 residues. CDR1 MNHEY and CDR2 SMNVEV come from the germline V gene (reference sequence).

This clone was seen more than once but under ten times. V usage is TRBV3-1 (or the pseudogene TRBV3-2) and J usage is TRBJ2-2; D gene unclear. Trimming cost V 1 base and J 0 bases, with 6 bases left between them. The CDR3 length is 15 residues. Germline loops: CDR1 LGHDT, CDR2 YNNKEL (reference sequence). The CDR3 coding sequence is TGTGCCAGCAGCCAAGGAATTTCGAACACCGGGGAGCTGTTTTTT. It yields the protein CASSQGISNTGELFF.

The V and J genes are TRBV7-9 and TRBJ2-3; TRBD1 might be the D (5 bases). Germline CDR1 reads SEHNR; CDR2 reads FQNEAQ (reference sequence). Trimming shortened V by 4 bases and J by 1 base, and 18 bases separated the two germline ends. There are 17 residues in the CDR3. In DNA form, the CDR3 reads TGTGCCAGCAGCTCGCCGCACACAGGAATGGGCACAGATACGCAGTATTTT. It codes for CASSSPHTGMGTDTQYF.

The gene calls are TRBV7-2 and TRBJ1-5; 8 bases match TRBD1. The CDR3 is made up of 15 amino acids. Germline assignment: CDR1 SGHTA and CDR2 FQGNSA. Trimming at V came to 3 bases and at J to 7 bases, leaving 8 bases not matched to a gene. CDR3 sequence: CASSLAPQGGQPQHF. The CDR3 DNA reads as TGTGCCAGCAGCTTGGCCCCACAGGGGGGGCAGCCCCAGCATTTT.

The chain links TRBV24-1 to TRBJ1-5; D is unclear. The length of the CDR3 is 13 residues. V lost 4 bases and J lost 9, with 12 bases in between. Germline V gives CDR1 KGHDR, CDR2 SFDVKD. This CDR3 reads CATSEAEKGPQHF. The CDR3 nucleotides read TGTGCCACCAGTGAAGCGGAGAAAGGGCCCCAGCATTTT.

CDR3 nucleotides: TGTGCCAGCAGCCAAGATTTTTGGCAGAGAAGCACTGAAGCTTTCTTT. Translation gives CASSQDFWQRSTEAFF. V is TRBV4-2 and J is TRBJ1-1; D is unresolved. Trimming left V 0 bases short and J 4 bases short, with 15 bases between. The CDR3 sequence is 16 residues long. The germline CDR1 and CDR2 sequences are LGHNA and YNFKEQ.

This clone was observed a handful of times. This chain links TRBV7-2 with TRBJ1-2; 7 positions match TRBD1. With V trimmed by 2 bases and J by 0 bases, 12 bases remained unmatched. CDR3 length: 18 amino acids. CDR1 is SGHTA and CDR2 is FQGNSA in the germline V gene. CDR3 amino acids: CASSLRQGEGRANYGYTF. The CDR3 DNA sequence: TGTGCCAGCAGCTTAAGACAGGGTGAGGGTAGGGCTAACTATGGCTACACCTTC.

The chain has TRBV6-5 and TRBJ1-6, with 7 positions matching TRBD1. CDR1 and CDR2 from the germline V gene are MNHEY and SVGAGI. CDR3 length: 15 amino acids. Losses at the gene ends were 6 bases for V and 6 bases for J; bases not matched to a gene: 8. The DNA of the CDR3 is TGTGCCAGCAGCCCGGAGGGGGCTGCTAATTCACCCCTCCACTTT. Amino acids: CASSPEGAANSPLHF.

The chain combines TRBV5-5 with TRBJ1-2, with D unresolved. In germline, CDR1 is SGHKS, CDR2 YYEKEE (reference sequence). The CDR3 contains 12 residues. Trimming took off 3 bases at V and 4 bases at J, with 7 bases between the two ends. CDR3 region: CASSSYTYGYTF. CDR3 in DNA: TGTGCCAGCAGCTCCTATACCTATGGCTACACCTTC.